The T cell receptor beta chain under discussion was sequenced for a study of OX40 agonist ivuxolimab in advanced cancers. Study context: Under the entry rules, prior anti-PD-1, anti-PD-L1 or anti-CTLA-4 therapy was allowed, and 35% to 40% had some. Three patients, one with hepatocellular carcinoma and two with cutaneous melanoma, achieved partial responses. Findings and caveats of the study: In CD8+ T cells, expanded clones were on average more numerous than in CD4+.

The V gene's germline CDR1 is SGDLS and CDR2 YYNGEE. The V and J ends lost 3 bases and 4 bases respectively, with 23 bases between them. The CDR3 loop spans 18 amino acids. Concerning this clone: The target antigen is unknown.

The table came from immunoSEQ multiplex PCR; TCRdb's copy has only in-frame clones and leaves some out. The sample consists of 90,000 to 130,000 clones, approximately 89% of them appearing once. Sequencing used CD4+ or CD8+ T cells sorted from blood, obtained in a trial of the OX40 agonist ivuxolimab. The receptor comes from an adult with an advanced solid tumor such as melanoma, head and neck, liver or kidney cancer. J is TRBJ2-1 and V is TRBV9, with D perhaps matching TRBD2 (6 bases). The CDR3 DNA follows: TGTGCCAGCAGCGCACCAACTAGCCGAACGGGGACTTACAATGAGCAGTTCTTC. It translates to CASSAPTSRTGTYNEQFF.